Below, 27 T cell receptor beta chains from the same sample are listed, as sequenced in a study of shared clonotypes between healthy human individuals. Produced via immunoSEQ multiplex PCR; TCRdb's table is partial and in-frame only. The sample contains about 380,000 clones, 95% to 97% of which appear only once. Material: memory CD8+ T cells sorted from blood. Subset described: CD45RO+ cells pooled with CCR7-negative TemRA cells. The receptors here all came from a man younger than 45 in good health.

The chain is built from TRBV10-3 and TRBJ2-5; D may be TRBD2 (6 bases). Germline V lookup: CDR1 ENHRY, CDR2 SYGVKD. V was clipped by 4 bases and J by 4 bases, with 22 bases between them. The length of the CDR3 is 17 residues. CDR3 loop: CAISGGVAGRGGETQYF. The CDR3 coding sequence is TGTGCCATCAGTGGGGGCGTCGCGGGAAGGGGTGGAGAGACCCAGTACTTC.

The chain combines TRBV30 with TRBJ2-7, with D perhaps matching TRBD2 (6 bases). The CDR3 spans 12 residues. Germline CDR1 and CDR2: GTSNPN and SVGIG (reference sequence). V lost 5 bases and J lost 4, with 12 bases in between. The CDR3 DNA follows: TGTGCCTGGTCGGGGGTTAGGTACGAGCAGTACTTC. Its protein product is CAWSGVRYEQYF.

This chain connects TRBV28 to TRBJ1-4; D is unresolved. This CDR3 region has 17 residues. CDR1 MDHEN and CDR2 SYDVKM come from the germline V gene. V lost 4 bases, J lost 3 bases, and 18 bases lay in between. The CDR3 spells CASSYRAGRMPNEKLFF. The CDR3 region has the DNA TGTGCCAGCAGTTATAGGGCCGGACGGATGCCTAATGAAAAACTGTTTTTT.

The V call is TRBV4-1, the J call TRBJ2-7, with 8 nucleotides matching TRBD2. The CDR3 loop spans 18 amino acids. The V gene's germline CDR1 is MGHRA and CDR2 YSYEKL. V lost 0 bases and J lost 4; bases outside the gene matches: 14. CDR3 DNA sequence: TGCGCCAGCAGCCAAGAAAGGGCCACCCAGCGGGAGAAGTACGAGCAGTACTTC. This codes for CASSQERATQREKYEQYF.

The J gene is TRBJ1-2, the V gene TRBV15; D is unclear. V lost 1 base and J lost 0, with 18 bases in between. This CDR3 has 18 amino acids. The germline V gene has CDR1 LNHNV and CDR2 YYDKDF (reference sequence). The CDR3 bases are TGTGCCACCAGCAGAGGTGGTTTGAGGGCCCAAGCTAACTATGGCTACACCTTC. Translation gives CATSRGGLRAQANYGYTF.

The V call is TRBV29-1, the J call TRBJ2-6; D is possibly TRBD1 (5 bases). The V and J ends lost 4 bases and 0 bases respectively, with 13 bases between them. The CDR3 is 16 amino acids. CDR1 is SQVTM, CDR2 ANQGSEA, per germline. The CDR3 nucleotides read TGCAGCGTTGTGTGGACACCCAGCTCTGGGGCCAACGTCCTGACTTTC. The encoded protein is CSVVWTPSSGANVLTF.

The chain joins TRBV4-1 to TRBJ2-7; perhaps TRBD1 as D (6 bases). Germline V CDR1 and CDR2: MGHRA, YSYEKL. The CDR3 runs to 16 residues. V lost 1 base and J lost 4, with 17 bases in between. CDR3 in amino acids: CASSQGAGNRVYEQYF. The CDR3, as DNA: TGCGCCAGCAGCCAAGGGGCAGGGAACAGGGTGTACGAGCAGTACTTC.

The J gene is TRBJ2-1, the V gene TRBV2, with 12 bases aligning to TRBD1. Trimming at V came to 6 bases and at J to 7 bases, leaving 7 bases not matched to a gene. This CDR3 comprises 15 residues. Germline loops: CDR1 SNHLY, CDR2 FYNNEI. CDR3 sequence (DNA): TGTGCCAGCAGGGCCGGGACAGGGGGCGGGAATGAGCAGTTCTTC. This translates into CASRAGTGGGNEQFF.

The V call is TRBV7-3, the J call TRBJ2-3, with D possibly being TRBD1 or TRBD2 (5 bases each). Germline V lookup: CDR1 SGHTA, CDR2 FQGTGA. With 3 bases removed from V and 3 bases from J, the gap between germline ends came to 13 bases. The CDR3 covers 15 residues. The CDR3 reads CASSFLGGGTDTQYF. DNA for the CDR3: TGTGCCAGCAGCTTTCTTGGGGGTGGGACAGATACGCAGTATTTT.

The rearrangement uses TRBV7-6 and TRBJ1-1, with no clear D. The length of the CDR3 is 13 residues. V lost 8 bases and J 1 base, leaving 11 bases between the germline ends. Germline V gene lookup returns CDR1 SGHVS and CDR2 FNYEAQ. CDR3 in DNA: TGTGCCAGCTCTCGTTTGCCGAACACTGAAGCTTTCTTT. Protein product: CASSRLPNTEAFF.

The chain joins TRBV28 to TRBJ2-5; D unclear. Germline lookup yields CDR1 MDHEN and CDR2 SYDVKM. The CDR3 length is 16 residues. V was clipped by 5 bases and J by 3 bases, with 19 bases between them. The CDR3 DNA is TGTGCCAGCAGTCCCTTGGGCCTAGTGGGGAAAGAGACCCAGTACTTC. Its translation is CASSPLGLVGKETQYF. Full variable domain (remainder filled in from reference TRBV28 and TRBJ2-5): DVKVTQSSRYLVKRTGEKVFLECVQDMDHENMFWYRQDPGLGLRLIYFSYDVKMKEKGDIPEGYSVSREKKERFSLILESASTNQTSMYLCASSPLGLVGKETQYFGPGTRLLVL.

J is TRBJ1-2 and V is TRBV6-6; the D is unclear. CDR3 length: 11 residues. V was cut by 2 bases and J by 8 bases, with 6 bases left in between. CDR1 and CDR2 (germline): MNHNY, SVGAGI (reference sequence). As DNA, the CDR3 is TGTGCCAGCAGTTACGTAGGGGGCTACACCTTC. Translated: CASSYVGGYTF.

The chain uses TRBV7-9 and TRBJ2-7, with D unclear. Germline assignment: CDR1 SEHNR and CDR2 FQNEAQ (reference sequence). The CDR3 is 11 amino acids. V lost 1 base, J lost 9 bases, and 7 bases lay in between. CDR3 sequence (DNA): TGTGCCAGCAGCTTAGAATATGGGCAGTACTTC. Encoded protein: CASSLEYGQYF.

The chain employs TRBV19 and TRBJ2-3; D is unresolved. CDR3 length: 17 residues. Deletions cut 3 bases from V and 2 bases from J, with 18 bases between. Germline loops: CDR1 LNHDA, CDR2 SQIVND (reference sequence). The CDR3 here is CASSMIRSSRDTDTQYF. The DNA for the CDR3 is TGTGCCAGTAGTATGATTCGGTCTTCTAGGGACACAGATACGCAGTATTTT.

DNA of the CDR3: TGTGCCAGCAGTCCGACTGGCGGGAGATCAGATACGCAGTATTTT. This codes for CASSPTGGRSDTQYF. The gene calls are TRBV2 and TRBJ2-3; TRBD2 aligns across 7 bases. Germline values: CDR1 SNHLY, CDR2 FYNNEI. The CDR3 covers 15 residues. The ends lost 5 bases at V and 4 bases at J; junction bases unmatched: 9. The complete variable domain, with remaining parts taken from reference TRBV2 and TRBJ2-3, reads EPEVTQTPSHQVTQMGQEVILRCVPISNHLYFYWYRQILGQKVEFLVSFYNNEISEKSEIFDDQFSVERPDGSNFTLKIRSTKLEDSAMYFCASSPTGGRSDTQYFGPGTRLTVL.

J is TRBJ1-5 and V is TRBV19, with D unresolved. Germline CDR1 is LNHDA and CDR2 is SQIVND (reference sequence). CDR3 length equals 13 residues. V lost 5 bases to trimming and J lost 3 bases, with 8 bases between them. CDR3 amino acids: CASSARDNQPQHF. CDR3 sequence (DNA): TGTGCCAGTAGTGCCCGGGACAATCAGCCCCAGCATTTT.

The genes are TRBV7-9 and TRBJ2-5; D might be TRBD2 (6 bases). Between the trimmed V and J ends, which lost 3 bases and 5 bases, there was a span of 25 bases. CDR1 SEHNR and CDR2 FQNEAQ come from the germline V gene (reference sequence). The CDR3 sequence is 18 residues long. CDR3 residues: CASSFRPNRPRGIETQYF. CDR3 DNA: TGTGCCAGCAGCTTCCGGCCAAACCGGCCCCGGGGGATTGAGACCCAGTACTTC.

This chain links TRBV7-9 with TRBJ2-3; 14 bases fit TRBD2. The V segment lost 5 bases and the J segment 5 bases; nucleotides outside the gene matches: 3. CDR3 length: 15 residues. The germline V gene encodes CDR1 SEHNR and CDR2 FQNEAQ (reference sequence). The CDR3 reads CASSPGTSGRDTQYF. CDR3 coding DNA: TGTGCCAGCAGCCCAGGGACTAGCGGGAGAGATACGCAGTATTTT.

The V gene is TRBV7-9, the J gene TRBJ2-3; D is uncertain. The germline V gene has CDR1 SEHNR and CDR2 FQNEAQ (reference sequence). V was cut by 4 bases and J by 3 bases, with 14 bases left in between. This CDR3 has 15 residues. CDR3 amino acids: CASSSPAGPTDTQYF. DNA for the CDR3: TGTGCCAGCAGCTCCCCCGCTGGGCCTACAGATACGCAGTATTTT.

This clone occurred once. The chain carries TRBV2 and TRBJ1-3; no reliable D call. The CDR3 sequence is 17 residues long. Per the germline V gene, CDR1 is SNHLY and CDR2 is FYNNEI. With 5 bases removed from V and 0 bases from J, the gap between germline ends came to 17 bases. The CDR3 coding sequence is TGTGCCAGCAGTACCAACCAAGGGCCCCTCTCTGGAAACACCATATATTTT. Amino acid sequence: CASSTNQGPLSGNTIYF.

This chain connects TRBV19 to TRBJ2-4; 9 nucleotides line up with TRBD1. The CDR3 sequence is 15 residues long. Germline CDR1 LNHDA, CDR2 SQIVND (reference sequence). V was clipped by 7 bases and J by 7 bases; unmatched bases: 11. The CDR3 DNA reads TGTGCCAGTACCTACCTTCGACAGGGGGGGAACATTCAGTACTTC. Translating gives CASTYLRQGGNIQYF.

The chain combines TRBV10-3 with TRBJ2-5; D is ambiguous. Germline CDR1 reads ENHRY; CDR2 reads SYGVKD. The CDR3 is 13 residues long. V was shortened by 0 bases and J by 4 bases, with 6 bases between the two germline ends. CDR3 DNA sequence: TGTGCCATCAGTGAGTCATTGGGAGAGACCCAGTACTTC. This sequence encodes CAISESLGETQYF.

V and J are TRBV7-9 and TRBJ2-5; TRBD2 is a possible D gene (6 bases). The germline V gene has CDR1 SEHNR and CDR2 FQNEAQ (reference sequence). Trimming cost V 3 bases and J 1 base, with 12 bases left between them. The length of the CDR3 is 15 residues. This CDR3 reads CASSFGGNSQETQYF. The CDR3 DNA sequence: TGTGCCAGCAGCTTTGGGGGGAATTCCCAAGAGACCCAGTACTTC.

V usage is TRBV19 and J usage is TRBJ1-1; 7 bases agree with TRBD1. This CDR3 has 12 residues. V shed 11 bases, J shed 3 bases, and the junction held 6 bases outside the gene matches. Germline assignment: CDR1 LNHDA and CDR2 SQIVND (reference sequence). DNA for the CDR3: TGTGCCGGGACAGACGGGGACACTGAAGCTTTCTTT. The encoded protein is CAGTDGDTEAFF.

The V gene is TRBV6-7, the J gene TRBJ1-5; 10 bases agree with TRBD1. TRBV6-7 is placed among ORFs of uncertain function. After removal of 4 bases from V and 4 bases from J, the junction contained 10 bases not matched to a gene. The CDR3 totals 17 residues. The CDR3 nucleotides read TGTGCCAGCAGTTCCCCTGGGGGGACAGGGGAGAATCAGCCCCAGCATTTT. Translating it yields CASSSPGGTGENQPQHF.

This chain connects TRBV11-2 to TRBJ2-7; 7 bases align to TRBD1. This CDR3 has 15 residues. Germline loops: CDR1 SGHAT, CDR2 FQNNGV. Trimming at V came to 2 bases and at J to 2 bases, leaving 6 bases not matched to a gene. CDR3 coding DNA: TGTGCCAGCAGCTTAAGGGACAGATCGCCCTACGAGCAGTACTTC. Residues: CASSLRDRSPYEQYF. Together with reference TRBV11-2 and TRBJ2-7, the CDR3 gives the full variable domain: EAGVAQSPRYKIIEKRQSVAFWCNPISGHATLYWYQQILGQGPKLLIQFQNNGVVDDSQLPKDRFSAERLKGVDSTLKIQPAKLEDSAVYLCASSLRDRSPYEQYFGPGTRLTVT.

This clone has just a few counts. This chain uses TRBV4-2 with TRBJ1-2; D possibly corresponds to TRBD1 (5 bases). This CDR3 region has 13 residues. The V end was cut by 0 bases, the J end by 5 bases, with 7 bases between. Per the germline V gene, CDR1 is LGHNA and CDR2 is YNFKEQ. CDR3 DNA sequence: TGTGCCAGCAGCCAAGAGGGGGGGTATGGCTACACCTTC. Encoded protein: CASSQEGGYGYTF.